The source of this TCR beta chain is a study of T cell responses to AZD1222 COVID-19 vaccine. Findings and caveats of the study: Elevations in Spike-specific TCR breadth and depth followed administration of two AZD1222 doses. Regions 160-218 and 743-854 dominated among vaccine-associated CD4 TCRs spanning spike. Seropositive at baseline were only a handful of AZD1222 recipients.

A word on this clone: The antigen remains undetermined. Other DNA variants within this sample encode the same CDR3.

Data came from immunoSEQ multiplex PCR; TCRdb stores just in-frame clones and leaves some out. This table holds around 210,000 clones, around 94% found once. Trimming removed 3 bases from V and 0 bases from J, with 3 bases in between. CDR3 length: 14 residues. Germline V lookup: CDR1 MNHEY, CDR2 SMNVEV (reference sequence). The sample in question was peripheral blood, obtained 28 days after the second dose of the MenACWY control vaccine. The J gene is TRBJ2-6, the V gene TRBV27; D not resolved. This clonotype was sampled from an adult who received the MenACWY meningococcal vaccine as a control. As DNA, the CDR3 is TGTGCCAGCAGTTTCGGCTCTGGGGCCAACGTCCTGACTTTC. This encodes CASSFGSGANVLTF.